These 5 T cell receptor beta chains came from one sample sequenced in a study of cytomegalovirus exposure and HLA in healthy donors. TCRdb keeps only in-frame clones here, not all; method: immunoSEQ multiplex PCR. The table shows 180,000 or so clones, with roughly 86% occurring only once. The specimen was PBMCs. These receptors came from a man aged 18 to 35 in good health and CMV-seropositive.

CDR3 sequence: CAWSVLAGGYNEQFF. CDR3 bases: TGTGCCTGGAGTGTACTAGCGGGGGGTTACAATGAGCAGTTCTTC. The V and J genes are TRBV30 and TRBJ2-1, with TRBD2 matching over 12 bases. Germline CDR1 and CDR2: GTSNPN and SVGIG (reference sequence). This CDR3 has 15 amino acids. The trim removed 0 bases at V and 4 bases at J, leaving 1 base unmatched.

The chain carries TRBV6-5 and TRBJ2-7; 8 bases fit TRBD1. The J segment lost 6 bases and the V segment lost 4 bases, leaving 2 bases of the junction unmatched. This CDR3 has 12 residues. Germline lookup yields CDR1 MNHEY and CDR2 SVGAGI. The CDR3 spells CASSSDRGEQYF. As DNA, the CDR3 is TGTGCCAGCAGTTCCGACAGGGGCGAGCAGTACTTC.

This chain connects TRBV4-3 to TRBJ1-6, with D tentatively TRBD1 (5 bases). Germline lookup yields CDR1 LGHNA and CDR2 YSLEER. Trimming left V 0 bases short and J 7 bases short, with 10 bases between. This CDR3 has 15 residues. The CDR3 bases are TGCGCCAGCAGCCAAGATACGGCAGGGAATTCACCCCTCCACTTT. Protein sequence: CASSQDTAGNSPLHF.

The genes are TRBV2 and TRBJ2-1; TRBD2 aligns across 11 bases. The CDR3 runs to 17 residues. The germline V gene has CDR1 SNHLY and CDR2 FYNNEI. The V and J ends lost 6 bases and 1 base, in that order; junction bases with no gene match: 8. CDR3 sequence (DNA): TGTGCCAGCAGAGGAGGACTAGCGGGTCAATCCTACAATGAGCAGTTCTTC. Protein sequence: CASRGGLAGQSYNEQFF.

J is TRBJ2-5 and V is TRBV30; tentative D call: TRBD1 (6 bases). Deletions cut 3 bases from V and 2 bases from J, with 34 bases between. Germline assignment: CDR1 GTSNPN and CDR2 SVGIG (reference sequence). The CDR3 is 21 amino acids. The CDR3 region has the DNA TGTGCCTGGAGCAGGGGTAGAAGACTCAGCGATGGGGCCTGGGGGCAAGAGACCCAGTACTTC. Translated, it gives CAWSRGRRLSDGAWGQETQYF.